These T cell receptor beta chains were read from a single sample in a study of T cell responses to AZD1222 COVID-19 vaccine. TCRdb's table, derived via immunoSEQ multiplex PCR, lists solely in-frame clones and lacks some. The table has about 160,000 clones, approximately 90% seen once; the top ten hold 4% to 5.5%. Here the sequenced sample was peripheral blood, taken on day 0 of AZD1222 vaccination. The origin of the receptors is an adult in good health. Each CDR3 is given with its conserved first and last residue. D genes are given only for firm matches. For some rows the clone size is stated as once, few or many, or as a class when expanded; others skip it.

CDR3 protein	CDR3 DNA	D gene	clone size	V gene	J gene
CASPPATGGEFTDTQYF	TGTGCCAGCCCACCAGCCACAGGGGGGGAGTTCACAGATACGCAGTATTTT	.	.	TRBV27	TRBJ2-3
CASSPLELTGKNIQYF	TGTGCCAGCAGCCCCCTGGAGCTGACAGGCAAAAACATTCAGTACTTC	.	once	TRBV7-2	TRBJ2-4
CASSQEGEGSGNTIYF	TGCGCCAGCAGCCAAGAAGGGGAGGGGTCAGGAAACACCATATATTTT	.	.	TRBV4-3	TRBJ1-3
CASKASGSYEQYF	TGTGCCAGCAAGGCTAGCGGGAGTTACGAGCAGTACTTC	TRBD2	.	TRBV12-3/TRBV12-4	TRBJ2-7
CASSLFSGELFF	TGCGCCAGCAGCTTGTTTTCCGGGGAGCTGTTTTTT	.	.	TRBV5-1	TRBJ2-2
CASSQVAGGPSVDEQFF	TGCGCCAGCAGCCAAGTAGCGGGAGGGCCCTCCGTCGATGAGCAGTTCTTC	TRBD2	.	TRBV4-3	TRBJ2-1
CASRTQGATEAFF	TGTGCCAGCAGGACACAGGGGGCAACTGAAGCTTTCTTT	TRBD1	.	TRBV2	TRBJ1-1
CASSVQESYEQYF	TGCGCCAGCAGTGTTCAGGAATCCTACGAGCAGTACTTC	.	.	TRBV5-1	TRBJ2-7
CASSGNRQGGKVNYGYTF	TGTGCCAGCAGCGGAAACCGACAGGGGGGGAAAGTAAACTATGGCTACACCTTC	TRBD1	.	TRBV11-3	TRBJ1-2
CASSLVASRGYNEQFF	TGTGCCAGCAGCTTAGTGGCTAGCCGAGGTTACAATGAGCAGTTCTTC	.	.	TRBV7-3	TRBJ2-1
CASSSGPGPANTEAFF	TGCGCCAGCAGCTCCGGGCCAGGCCCAGCGAACACTGAAGCTTTCTTT	.	.	TRBV5-1	TRBJ1-1
CASSWGTGREEQFF	TGCGCCAGCAGCTGGGGGACAGGCCGAGAAGAGCAGTTCTTC	TRBD1	.	TRBV5-1	TRBJ2-1
CASSQPSEAGQKNTEAFF	TGTGCCAGCAGCCAACCGTCCGAAGCAGGGCAAAAGAACACTGAAGCTTTCTTT	.	.	TRBV3-1/TRBV3-2	TRBJ1-1
CASSLPGFSTDTQYF	TGTGCCAGCAGCTTACCTGGCTTTAGCACAGATACGCAGTATTTT	.	.	TRBV7-6	TRBJ2-3
CASSIVGPPGGQTGELFF	TGTGCCAGCAGTATCGTCGGGCCGCCCGGGGGCCAGACCGGGGAGCTGTTTTTT	.	.	TRBV28	TRBJ2-2
CASSVGGSSTDTQYF	TGTGCCAGCAGCGTAGGGGGGTCTAGCACAGATACGCAGTATTTT	.	once	TRBV9	TRBJ2-3
CASLDLTSGRYNEQFF	TGTGCCAGCCTTGACCTGACTAGCGGGAGGTACAATGAGCAGTTCTTC	TRBD2	.	TRBV28	TRBJ2-1
CASSRAAPDTQYF	TGCGCCAGCAGCCGAGCAGCCCCAGATACGCAGTATTTT	.	.	TRBV5-1	TRBJ2-3
CASSFNRENIQYF	TGTGCCAGCAGCTTTAACAGAGAAAACATTCAGTACTTC	.	.	TRBV7-3	TRBJ2-4
CASSPSTHTGRRAEQFF	TGCGCCAGCAGCCCCTCCACCCATACGGGGCGGAGGGCTGAGCAGTTCTTC	.	once	TRBV4-1	TRBJ2-1
CASSLLNEQFF	TGTGCCAGCAGCTTGCTAAATGAGCAGTTCTTC	.	once	TRBV7-9	TRBJ2-1
CASKTSGERNEQFF	TGCGCCAGTAAGACTAGCGGGGAGAGAAATGAGCAGTTCTTC	TRBD2	once	TRBV5-1	TRBJ2-1
CARSWGQGARPNTEAFF	TGTGCCAGGTCCTGGGGCCAGGGGGCTCGACCGAACACTGAAGCTTTCTTT	TRBD1	.	TRBV3-1/TRBV3-2	TRBJ1-1
CASSDPLAGKETQYF	TGTGCCAGCAGTGACCCACTAGCGGGGAAAGAGACCCAGTACTTC	TRBD2	.	TRBV6-1	TRBJ2-5
CASSLGLAGVQGGNEQFF	TGCGCCAGCAGCTTGGGACTAGCGGGAGTACAAGGGGGCAATGAGCAGTTCTTC	TRBD2	.	TRBV5-1	TRBJ2-1
CAFSGGELFF	TGTGCCTTTTCAGGAGGGGAGCTGTTTTTT	.	.	TRBV30	TRBJ2-2
CASSSDRGSEKLFF	TGTGCCAGCAGTTCGGACAGGGGGAGCGAAAAACTGTTTTTT	TRBD1	few	TRBV28	TRBJ1-4
CASSQGSGGLYEQYF	TGTGCCAGCAGCCAAGGTTCTGGGGGTCTCTACGAGCAGTACTTC	.	.	TRBV3-1/TRBV3-2	TRBJ2-7
CASSLMTDSEAFF	TGTGCCAGCAGCTTGATGACAGATTCTGAAGCTTTCTTT	.	.	TRBV5-5	TRBJ1-1
CASSSSGGLTYEQYF	TGTGCCAGCAGCTCCTCCGGGGGCTTAACCTACGAGCAGTACTTC	.	few	TRBV7-2	TRBJ2-7
CASSPFQGAVTGNTIYF	TGTGCCAGCAGCCCCTTTCAGGGGGCGGTTACTGGAAACACCATATATTTT	TRBD1	.	TRBV28	TRBJ1-3
CASSLEGYEYNEQFF	TGCGCCAGCAGCTTGGAAGGGTATGAATACAATGAGCAGTTCTTC	.	once	TRBV5-1	TRBJ2-1
CAWSVLDRETQYF	TGTGCCTGGAGTGTTCTAGATCGGGAGACCCAGTACTTC	.	.	TRBV30	TRBJ2-5
CASSPPQGSQFF	TGTGCCAGCAGCCCCCCGCAGGGGTCGCAGTTCTTC	.	once	TRBV28	TRBJ2-1
CASSLPGLGSDTQYF	TGTGCCAGCTCACTGCCGGGACTAGGGTCAGATACGCAGTATTTT	TRBD2	.	TRBV27	TRBJ2-3
CAGSGPGTNYGYTF	TGTGCCGGTTCCGGGCCTGGCACTAACTATGGCTACACCTTC	.	.	TRBV18	TRBJ1-2
CASSFRARTPDTQYF	TGCGCCAGCAGCTTCCGGGCCCGGACCCCAGATACGCAGTATTTT	.	.	TRBV5-1	TRBJ2-3
CASSFYAGGSEQYF	TGTGCCAGCAGCTTTTATGCAGGGGGAAGCGAGCAGTACTTC	TRBD1	.	TRBV7-9	TRBJ2-7
CASSVATGGETQYF	TGCGCCAGCAGCGTCGCCACAGGTGGAGAGACCCAGTACTTC	.	once	TRBV5-1	TRBJ2-5
CASSEWDTLTEQYF	TGTGCCAGCAGTGAATGGGACACTCTGACCGAGCAGTACTTC	.	.	TRBV25-1	TRBJ2-7
CASQAAQETQYF	TGTGCCAGCCAGGCAGCACAAGAGACCCAGTACTTC	.	.	TRBV11-1	TRBJ2-5